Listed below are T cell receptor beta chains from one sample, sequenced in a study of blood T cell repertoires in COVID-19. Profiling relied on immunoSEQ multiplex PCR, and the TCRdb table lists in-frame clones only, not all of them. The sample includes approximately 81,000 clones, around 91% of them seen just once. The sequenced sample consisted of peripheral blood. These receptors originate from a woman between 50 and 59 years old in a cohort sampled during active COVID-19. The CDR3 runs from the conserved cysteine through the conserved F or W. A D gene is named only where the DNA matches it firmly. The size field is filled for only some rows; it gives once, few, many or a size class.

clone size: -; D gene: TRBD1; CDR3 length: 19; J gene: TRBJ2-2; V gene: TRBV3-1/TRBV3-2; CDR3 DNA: TGTGCCAGCAGCCAAATAAGAGGGGGGACAGGGACGAACACCGGGGAGCTGTTTTTT; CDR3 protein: CASSQIRGGTGTNTGELFF
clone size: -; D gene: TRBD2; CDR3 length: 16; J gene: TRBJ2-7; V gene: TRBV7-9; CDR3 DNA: TGTGCCAGCAGCTTAGGACTAGCGGGGGGGCAGTACGAGCAGTACTTC; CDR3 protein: CASSLGLAGGQYEQYF
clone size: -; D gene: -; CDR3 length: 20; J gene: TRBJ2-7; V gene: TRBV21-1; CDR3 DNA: TGTGCCAGCAGCAAAGGTACGCCGGGGCCGGGACTAGCGGAAAAATACGAGCAGTACTTC; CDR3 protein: CASSKGTPGPGLAEKYEQYF
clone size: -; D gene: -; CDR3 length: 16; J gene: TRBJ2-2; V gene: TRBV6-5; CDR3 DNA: TGTGCCAGCAGTTACTCATCAGGTGTGGAACCCGGGGAGCTGTTTTTT; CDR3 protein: CASSYSSGVEPGELFF
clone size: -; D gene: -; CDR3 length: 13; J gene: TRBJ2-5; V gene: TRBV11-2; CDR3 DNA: TGTGCCAGTGACCGGGGTAACCAAGAGACCCAGTACTTC; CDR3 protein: CASDRGNQETQYF
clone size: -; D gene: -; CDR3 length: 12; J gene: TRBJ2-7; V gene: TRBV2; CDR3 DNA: TGTGCCAGCAGGACGGACAACTACGAGCAGTACTTC; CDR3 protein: CASRTDNYEQYF
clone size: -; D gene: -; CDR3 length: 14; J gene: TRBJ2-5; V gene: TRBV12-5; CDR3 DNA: TGTGCTAGTGGTTTGCCGCCGGTTCAAGAGACCCAGTACTTC; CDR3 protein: CASGLPPVQETQYF
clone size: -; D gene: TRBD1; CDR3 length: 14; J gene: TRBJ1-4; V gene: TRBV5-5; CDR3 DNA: TGTGCCAGCTCCCTCGGGACAGCTGCTGAAAAACTGTTTTTT; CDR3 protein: CASSLGTAAEKLFF
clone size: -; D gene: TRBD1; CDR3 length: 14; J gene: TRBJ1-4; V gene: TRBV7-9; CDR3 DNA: TGTGCCAGCAGCCCTCGACAGGGCGGGGAAAAACTGTTTTTT; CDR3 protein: CASSPRQGGEKLFF
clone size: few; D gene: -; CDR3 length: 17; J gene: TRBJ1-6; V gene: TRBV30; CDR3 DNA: TGTGCCTGGAGTGTACTTATCCGGGAAGCTTATAATTCACCCCTCCACTTT; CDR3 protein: CAWSVLIREAYNSPLHF
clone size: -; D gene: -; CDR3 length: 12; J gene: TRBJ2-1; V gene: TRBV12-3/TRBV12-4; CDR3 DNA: TGTGCCAGCAAACCCCAGGGTCGCGAGCAGTTCTTC; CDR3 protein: CASKPQGREQFF
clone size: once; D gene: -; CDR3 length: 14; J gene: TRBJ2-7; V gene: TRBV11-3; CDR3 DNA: TGTGCCAGCAGCTTAGGGGCAGGGGGGTACGAGCAGTACTTC; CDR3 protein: CASSLGAGGYEQYF
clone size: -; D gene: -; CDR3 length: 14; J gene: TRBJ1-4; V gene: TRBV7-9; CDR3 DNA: TGTGCCAGCAGCTTATGGGGGCTCAATGAAAAACTGTTTTTT; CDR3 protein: CASSLWGLNEKLFF
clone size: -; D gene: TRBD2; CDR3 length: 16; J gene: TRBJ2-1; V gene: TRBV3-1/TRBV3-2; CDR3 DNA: TGTGCCAGCAGCCCACGGACTAGCGGGGCCTACAATGAGCAGTTCTTC; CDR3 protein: CASSPRTSGAYNEQFF
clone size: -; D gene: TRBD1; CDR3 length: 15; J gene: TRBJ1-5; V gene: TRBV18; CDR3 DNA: TGTGCCAGCTCACAGACAGGGGGCTTTTCTCAGCCCCAGCATTTT; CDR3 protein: CASSQTGGFSQPQHF
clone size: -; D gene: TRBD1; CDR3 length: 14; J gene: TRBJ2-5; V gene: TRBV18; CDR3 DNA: TGTGCCAGCTCAACACGACAGGGAAGGGAGACCCAGTACTTC; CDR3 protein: CASSTRQGRETQYF
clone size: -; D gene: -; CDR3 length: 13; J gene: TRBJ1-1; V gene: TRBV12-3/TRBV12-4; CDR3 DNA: TGTGCCAGCAGTTTCGAGGGCGCGGTTGAAGCTTTCTTT; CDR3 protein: CASSFEGAVEAFF
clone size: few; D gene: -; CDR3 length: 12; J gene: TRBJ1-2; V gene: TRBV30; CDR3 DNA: TGTGCCTGGAGTCAACTTATCTATGGCTACACCTTC; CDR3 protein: CAWSQLIYGYTF
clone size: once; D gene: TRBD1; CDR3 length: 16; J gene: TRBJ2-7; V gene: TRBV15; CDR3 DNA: TGTGCCACCAGCGGCGTACACGCGGGACAGGGTAACGAGCAGTACTTC; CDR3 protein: CATSGVHAGQGNEQYF